This is a list of T cell receptor beta chains from one sample in a study of cytomegalovirus exposure and HLA in healthy donors. Some clones are missing from TCRdb's copy, which holds only in-frame ones; the method was immunoSEQ multiplex PCR. The sample lists about 96,000 clones; about 70% were seen once. The material sequenced was PBMCs. These receptors were obtained from a woman between 70 and 85 years old in good health and CMV-seropositive. The CDR3 runs from the conserved cysteine through the conserved F or W. D genes are given only for firm matches. Where a row states a size, it is once, few, many or the class of an expanded clone; other rows omit it.

CASSYSTGVPGELFF | TGTGCCAGCAGTTACTCGACAGGGGTTCCCGGGGAGCTGTTTTTT | TRBJ2-2 | TRBD1 | NA | TRBV6-9
CASSTSGASTDTQYF | TGTGCCAGCAGCACCTCGGGAGCTAGCACAGATACGCAGTATTTT | TRBJ2-3 | NA | NA | TRBV9
CASSSEAGRRAFF | TGTGCCAGCAGCTCTGAAGCAGGGAGGAGAGCTTTCTTT | TRBJ1-1 | NA | NA | TRBV7-9
CASSAWDRSSYEQYF | TGTGCCAGCAGCGCCTGGGACAGGAGCTCCTACGAGCAGTACTTC | TRBJ2-7 | TRBD1 | NA | TRBV7-8
CSVVAASEEETQYF | TGCAGCGTTGTCGCGGCTAGCGAGGAAGAGACCCAGTACTTC | TRBJ2-5 | NA | once | TRBV29-1
CASSPWVGGDDNEQFF | TGTGCCAGCAGTCCTTGGGTGGGCGGGGATGACAATGAGCAGTTCTTC | TRBJ2-1 | NA | NA | TRBV27
CASSKQKTQYF | TGTGCCAGCTCAAAACAGAAGACCCAGTACTTC | TRBJ2-5 | NA | NA | TRBV18
CASSLGDTSYNSPLHF | TGCGCCAGCAGCTTAGGGGATACCTCCTATAATTCACCCCTCCACTTT | TRBJ1-6 | NA | few | TRBV5-1
CASSLGQLSYEQYF | TGTGCCAGCAGCTTAGGCCAGCTTAGCTACGAGCAGTACTTC | TRBJ2-7 | NA | NA | TRBV7-8
CASSDHGNTEAFF | TGTGCCAGCAGCGATCACGGGAACACTGAAGCTTTCTTT | TRBJ1-1 | NA | many | TRBV11-3
CASSLFGGELGNTGELFF | TGTGCCAGCAGCCTCTTTGGGGGGGAACTCGGGAACACCGGGGAGCTGTTTTTT | TRBJ2-2 | TRBD2 | many | TRBV28
CAPYTQGVCEQYF | TGTGCCCCCTATACCCAGGGGGTCTGCGAGCAGTACTTC | TRBJ2-7 | TRBD1 | NA | TRBV6-1
CASSSGQGAGEQYF | TGTGCCAGCAGCTCGGGACAGGGGGCGGGAGAGCAGTACTTC | TRBJ2-7 | TRBD1 | few | TRBV11-2
CASSLAGTGITGELFF | TGTGCCAGCAGCTTAGCGGGGACAGGGATCACCGGGGAGCTGTTTTTT | TRBJ2-2 | TRBD1 | once | TRBV11-1
CATTTYEQYF | TGTGCCACCACAACCTACGAGCAGTACTTC | TRBJ2-7 | NA | NA | TRBV21-1
CSVGDWVYGYTF | TGCAGCGTCGGCGACTGGGTCTATGGCTACACCTTC | TRBJ1-2 | NA | NA | TRBV29-1
CASSEGGDYGYTF | TGTGCCAGCAGTGAAGGGGGAGACTATGGCTACACCTTC | TRBJ1-2 | NA | NA | TRBV6-4
CASSQTVNTEAFF | TGTGCCAGCAGCCAAACGGTGAACACTGAAGCTTTCTTT | TRBJ1-1 | NA | NA | TRBV7-3
CASSYSLAGDEQFF | TGTGCCAGCAGTTACTCACTAGCGGGAGATGAGCAGTTCTTC | TRBJ2-1 | TRBD2 | NA | TRBV6-5
CASSIGVNSGNTIYF | TGTGCCAGCAGTATAGGGGTCAACTCTGGAAACACCATATATTTT | TRBJ1-3 | NA | NA | TRBV6-5
CASSRTSEGQTQYF | TGTGCCAGCAGTCGGACTAGCGAGGGCCAGACCCAGTACTTC | TRBJ2-5 | TRBD2 | NA | TRBV6-5
CASSSHGGNQPQHF | TGTGCCAGCAGTTCCCACGGGGGCAATCAGCCCCAGCATTTT | TRBJ1-5 | NA | NA | TRBV28
CASSSGTSVPRDIQYF | TGTGCCAGCAGCTCCGGGACTAGCGTTCCCAGGGACATTCAGTACTTC | TRBJ2-4 | TRBD2 | few | TRBV7-9
CASSLNQGNIEAFF | TGCGCCAGCAGCTTGAACCAGGGGAACATTGAAGCTTTCTTT | TRBJ1-1 | NA | NA | TRBV5-1
CASRWGSGGKGGELFF | TGTGCCAGCAGATGGGGCTCTGGGGGGAAGGGCGGGGAGCTGTTTTTT | TRBJ2-2 | NA | NA | TRBV27
CASSGSPGELRDGYTF | TGTGCCAGCAGTGGGTCTCCGGGTGAACTAAGAGATGGCTACACCTTC | TRBJ1-2 | NA | NA | TRBV2
CASSYTGRQGEQFF | TGTGCCAGCAGTTACACTGGGCGGCAGGGGGAGCAGTTCTTC | TRBJ2-1 | NA | NA | TRBV6-5
CASSRYSVGEGGYGYTF | TGTGCCAGCAGCCGATATTCCGTAGGGGAAGGGGGCTATGGCTACACCTTC | TRBJ1-2 | NA | NA | TRBV5-5
CASTGLATNEKLFF | TGTGCCAGCACGGGTCTTGCAACTAATGAAAAACTGTTTTTT | TRBJ1-4 | NA | NA | TRBV6-5
CASSIGPGRAGDTQYF | TGTGCCAGCAGCATAGGGCCCGGGAGGGCCGGGGATACGCAGTATTTT | TRBJ2-3 | TRBD2 | NA | TRBV7-9
CASSLGGGVHQPQHF | TGTGCCAGCAGTTTGGGCGGGGGAGTGCATCAGCCCCAGCATTTT | TRBJ1-5 | NA | NA | TRBV28
CSAVGQKSTYEQYF | TGCAGCGCCGTGGGACAGAAGTCGACCTACGAGCAGTACTTC | TRBJ2-7 | TRBD1 | few | TRBV29-1
CASSGPGGETQYF | TGTGCCAGCAGCGGACCGGGGGGGGAGACCCAGTACTTC | TRBJ2-5 | NA | NA | TRBV21-1
CAISPGLAGLIDEQFF | TGTGCCATCAGTCCGGGACTAGCGGGTCTAATTGATGAGCAGTTCTTC | TRBJ2-1 | TRBD2 | NA | TRBV10-3
CASSLIGSASGGQQDTQYF | TGTGCCAGCAGCTTAATTGGCTCGGCTAGCGGGGGGCAGCAAGATACGCAGTATTTT | TRBJ2-3 | TRBD2 | few | TRBV7-6
CASSLVGAGNQPQHF | TGTGCCAGCAGCTTAGTAGGTGCGGGCAATCAGCCCCAGCATTTT | TRBJ1-5 | NA | NA | TRBV7-8
CSVVLAGGPLDTQYF | TGCAGCGTGGTTCTAGCGGGAGGGCCGTTAGATACGCAGTATTTT | TRBJ2-3 | TRBD2 | NA | TRBV29-1
CASSPDRGTNTEAFF | TGTGCCAGTAGTCCGGACAGGGGAACGAACACTGAAGCTTTCTTT | TRBJ1-1 | TRBD1 | NA | TRBV19
CASSLDRLTEAFF | TGTGCCAGCAGCCTGGACAGGCTTACTGAAGCTTTCTTT | TRBJ1-1 | TRBD1 | NA | TRBV5-8
CASSLGAGGDEQFF | TGTGCCAGCAGTTTGGGGGCGGGGGGGGATGAGCAGTTCTTC | TRBJ2-1 | TRBD2 | NA | TRBV27
CASSPAGGLGTEAFF | TGTGCCAGCAGCCCTGCGGGGGGCCTTGGCACTGAAGCTTTCTTT | TRBJ1-1 | NA | NA | TRBV7-6
CASSSRSSSYEQYF | TGTGCCAGCAGTTCGCGGTCAAGCTCCTACGAGCAGTACTTC | TRBJ2-7 | NA | NA | TRBV5-5
CASSFDPPLAVTRLAIETQYF | TGTGCCAGCAGCTTCGATCCTCCCCTCGCCGTGACTAGGTTGGCTATAGAGACCCAGTACTTC | TRBJ2-5 | NA | NA | TRBV7-3
CASSPTGVLLRGYTF | TGTGCCAGCAGTCCAACAGGGGTCCTCCTCCGGGGCTACACCTTC | TRBJ1-2 | TRBD1 | NA | TRBV28
CASSAFHPSNNEQFF | TGTGCCAGCAGCGCCTTCCACCCTAGTAACAATGAGCAGTTCTTC | TRBJ2-1 | NA | NA | TRBV7-2
CASSLRQGPNEQYF | TGTGCCAGCAGTTTACGACAGGGGCCCAACGAGCAGTACTTC | TRBJ2-7 | TRBD1 | NA | TRBV6-5
CASREGTALGDTQYF | TGTGCCAGCAGAGAGGGGACAGCCCTGGGAGATACGCAGTATTTT | TRBJ2-3 | TRBD1 | NA | TRBV2
CASSLFSGRVQETQYF | TGCGCCAGCAGCTTGTTTAGCGGGAGAGTCCAAGAGACCCAGTACTTC | TRBJ2-5 | TRBD2 | NA | TRBV5-1
CASSLIGGSNQPQHF | TGCGCCAGCAGCTTGATAGGCGGTAGCAATCAGCCCCAGCATTTT | TRBJ1-5 | NA | NA | TRBV5-1
CASSSLLGFHNEQFF | TGTGCCAGTAGTAGCCTTTTGGGCTTTCACAATGAGCAGTTCTTC | TRBJ2-1 | NA | NA | TRBV19
CASKGQESNQPQHF | TGTGCCAGCAAGGGACAGGAGAGCAATCAGCCCCAGCATTTT | TRBJ1-5 | TRBD1 | few | TRBV27
CASSLTGGPTDTQYF | TGTGCCAGCAGCTTAACGGGAGGCCCCACAGATACGCAGTATTTT | TRBJ2-3 | TRBD2 | NA | TRBV11-3
CASSPDSLRNTGELFF | TGTGCCAGCAGCCCCGACAGTCTCAGAAACACCGGGGAGCTGTTTTTT | TRBJ2-2 | NA | once | TRBV7-6
CAISEGQGYEQYF | TGTGCCATCAGTGAGGGACAGGGCTACGAGCAGTACTTC | TRBJ2-7 | TRBD1 | NA | TRBV10-3
CASSLIAQSATNEKLFF | TGTGCCAGCAGCTTAATCGCCCAGTCTGCAACTAATGAAAAACTGTTTTTT | TRBJ1-4 | NA | once | TRBV7-9